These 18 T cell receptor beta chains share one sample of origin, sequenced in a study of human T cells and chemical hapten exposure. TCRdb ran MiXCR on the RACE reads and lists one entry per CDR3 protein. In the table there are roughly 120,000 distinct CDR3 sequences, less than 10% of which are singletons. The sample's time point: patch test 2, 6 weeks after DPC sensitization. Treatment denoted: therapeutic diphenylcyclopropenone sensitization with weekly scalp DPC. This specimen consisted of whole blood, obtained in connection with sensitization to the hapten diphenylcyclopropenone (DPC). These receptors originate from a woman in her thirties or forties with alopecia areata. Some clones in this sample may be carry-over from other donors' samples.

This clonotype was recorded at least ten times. The CDR3 region has the DNA TGTGCCAGCTCACCACCCGGACAGGAGTATCAGCCCCAGCATTTT. Translating gives CASSPPGQEYQPQHF. The chain carries TRBV18 and TRBJ1-5; 7 bases are shared with TRBD1. V was clipped by 0 bases and J by 5 bases; unmatched bases: 4. This CDR3 spans 15 amino acids. Per the germline V gene, CDR1 is KGHSH and CDR2 is LQKENI.

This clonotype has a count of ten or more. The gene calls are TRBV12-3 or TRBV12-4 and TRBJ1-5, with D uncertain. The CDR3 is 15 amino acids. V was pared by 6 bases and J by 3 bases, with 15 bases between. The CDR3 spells CASSHWTENNQPQHF. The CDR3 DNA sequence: TGTGCCAGCAGCCACTGGACGGAAAACAATCAGCCCCAGCATTTT.

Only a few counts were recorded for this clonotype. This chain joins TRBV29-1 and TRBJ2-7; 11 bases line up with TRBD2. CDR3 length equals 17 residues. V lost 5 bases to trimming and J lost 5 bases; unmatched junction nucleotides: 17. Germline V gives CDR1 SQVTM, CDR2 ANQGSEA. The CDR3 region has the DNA TGCAGCGTTAAGACGGGACTAGCGGTCGCAAGGGGCGACGAGCAGTACTTC. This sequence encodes CSVKTGLAVARGDEQYF.

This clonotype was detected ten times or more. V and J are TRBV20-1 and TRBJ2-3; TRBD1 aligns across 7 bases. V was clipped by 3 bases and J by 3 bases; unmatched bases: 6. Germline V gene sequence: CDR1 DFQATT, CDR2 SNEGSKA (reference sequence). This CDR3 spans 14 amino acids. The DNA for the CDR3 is TGCAGTGCTAGTTTGAGGGGGCGGACAGATACGCAGTATTTT. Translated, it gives CSASLRGRTDTQYF.

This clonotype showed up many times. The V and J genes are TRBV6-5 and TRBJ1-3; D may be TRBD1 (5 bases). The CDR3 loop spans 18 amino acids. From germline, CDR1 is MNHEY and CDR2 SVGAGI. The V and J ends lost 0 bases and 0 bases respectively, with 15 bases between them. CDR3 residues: CASSYSQSWGLSGNTIYF. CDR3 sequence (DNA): TGTGCCAGCAGTTACTCGCAGTCTTGGGGCCTCTCTGGAAACACCATATATTTT.

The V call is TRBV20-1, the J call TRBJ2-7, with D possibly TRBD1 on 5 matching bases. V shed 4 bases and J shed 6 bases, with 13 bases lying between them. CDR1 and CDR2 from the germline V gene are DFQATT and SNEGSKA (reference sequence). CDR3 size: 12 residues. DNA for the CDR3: TGCAGTGCTATCCGCAGGGTCCGCGAGCAGTACTTC. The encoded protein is CSAIRRVREQYF.

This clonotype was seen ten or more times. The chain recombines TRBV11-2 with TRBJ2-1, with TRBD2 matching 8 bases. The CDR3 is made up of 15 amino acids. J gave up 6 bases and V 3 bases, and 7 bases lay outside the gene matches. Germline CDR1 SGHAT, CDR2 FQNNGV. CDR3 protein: CASSLDAGGTNEQFF. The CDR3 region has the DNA TGTGCCAGCAGCTTGGATGCGGGGGGCACCAATGAGCAGTTCTTC.

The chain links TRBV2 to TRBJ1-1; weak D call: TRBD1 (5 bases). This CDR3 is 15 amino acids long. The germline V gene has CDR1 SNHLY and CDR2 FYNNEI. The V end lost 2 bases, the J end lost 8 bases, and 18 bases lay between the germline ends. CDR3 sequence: CASSEQGRDGSEAFF. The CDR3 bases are TGTGCCAGCAGTGAACAGGGCCGGGACGGTTCAGAAGCTTTCTTT.

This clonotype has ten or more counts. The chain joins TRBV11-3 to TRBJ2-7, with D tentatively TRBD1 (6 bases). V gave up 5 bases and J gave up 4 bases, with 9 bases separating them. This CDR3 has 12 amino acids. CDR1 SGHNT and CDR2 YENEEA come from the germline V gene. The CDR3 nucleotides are TGTGCCAGCAGCGTCACAGGGTACGAGCAGTACTTC. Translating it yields CASSVTGYEQYF.

CDR3 in amino acids: CASSLEGQANNEQFF. The CDR3 coding sequence is TGTGCCAGCAGCTTGGAGGGACAGGCCAACAATGAGCAGTTCTTC. The chain couples TRBV5-5 to TRBJ2-1, with 8 bases fitting TRBD1. This CDR3 has 15 residues. Germline CDR1 SGHKS, CDR2 YYEKEE (reference sequence). V trimming: 0 bases; J trimming: 5 bases; junction bases outside the gene matches: 4.

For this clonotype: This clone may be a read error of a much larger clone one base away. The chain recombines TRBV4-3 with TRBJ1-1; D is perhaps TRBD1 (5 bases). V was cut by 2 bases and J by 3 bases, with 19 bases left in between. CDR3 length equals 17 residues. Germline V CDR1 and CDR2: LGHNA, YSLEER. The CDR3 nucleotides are TGCGCCAGCAGCCAATGGGTCGGGGGTGGCCGGTACACTGAAGCTTTCTTT. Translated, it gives CASSQWVGGGRYTEAFF.

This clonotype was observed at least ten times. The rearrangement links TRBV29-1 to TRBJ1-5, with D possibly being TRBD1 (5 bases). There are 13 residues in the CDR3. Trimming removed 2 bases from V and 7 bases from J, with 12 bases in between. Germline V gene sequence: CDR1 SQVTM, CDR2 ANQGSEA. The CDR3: CSVELGPGQPQHF. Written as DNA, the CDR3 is TGCAGCGTTGAACTGGGCCCAGGGCAGCCCCAGCATTTT.

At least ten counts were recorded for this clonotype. CDR3 sequence reads: CASGWTGELFF. The DNA for the CDR3 is TGTGCCAGCGGATGGACCGGGGAGCTGTTTTTT. This rearrangement joins TRBV27 to TRBJ2-2; D is ambiguous. CDR1 and CDR2 (germline): MNHEY, SMNVEV (reference sequence). The CDR3 runs 11 residues. The V end lost 8 bases, the J end lost 5 bases, and 6 bases lay between the germline ends.

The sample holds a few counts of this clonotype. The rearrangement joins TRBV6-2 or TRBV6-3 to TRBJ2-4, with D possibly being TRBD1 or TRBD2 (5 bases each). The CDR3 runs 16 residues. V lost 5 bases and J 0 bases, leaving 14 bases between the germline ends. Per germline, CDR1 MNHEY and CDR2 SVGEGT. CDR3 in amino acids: CASSRGLTGAKNIQYF. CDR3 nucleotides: TGTGCCAGCAGTCGAGGGCTTACAGGAGCCAAAAACATTCAGTACTTC.

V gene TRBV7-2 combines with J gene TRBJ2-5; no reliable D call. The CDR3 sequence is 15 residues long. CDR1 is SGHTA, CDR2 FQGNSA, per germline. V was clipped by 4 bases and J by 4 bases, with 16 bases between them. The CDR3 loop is CASSSPGRRRETQYF. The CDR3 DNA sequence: TGTGCCAGCAGCTCCCCGGGCAGGCGACGAGAGACCCAGTACTTC. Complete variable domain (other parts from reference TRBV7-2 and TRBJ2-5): GAGVSQSPSNKVTEKGKDVELRCDPISGHTALYWYRQSLGQGLEFLIYFQGNSAPDKSGLPSDRFSAERTGGSVSTLTIQRTQQEDSAVYLCASSSPGRRRETQYFGPGTRLLVL.

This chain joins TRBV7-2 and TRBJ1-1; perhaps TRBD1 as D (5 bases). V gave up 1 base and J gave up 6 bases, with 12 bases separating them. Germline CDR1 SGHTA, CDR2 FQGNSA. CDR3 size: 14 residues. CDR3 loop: CASSLVQGLAEAFF. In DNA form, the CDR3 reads TGTGCCAGCAGCTTAGTTCAGGGACTGGCTGAAGCTTTCTTT.

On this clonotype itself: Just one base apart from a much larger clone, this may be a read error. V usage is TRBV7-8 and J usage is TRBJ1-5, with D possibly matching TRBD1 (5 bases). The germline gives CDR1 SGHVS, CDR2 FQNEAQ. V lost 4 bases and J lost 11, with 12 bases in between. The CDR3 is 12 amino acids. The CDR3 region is CASSSGSGAQHF. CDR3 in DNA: TGTGCCAGCAGCTCAGGGTCGGGGGCCCAGCATTTT. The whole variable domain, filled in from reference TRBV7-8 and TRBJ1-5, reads GAGVSQSPRYKVAKRGQDVALRCDPISGHVSLFWYQQALGQGPEFLTYFQNEAQLDKSGLPSDRFFAERPEGSVSTLKIQRTQQEDSAVYLCASSSGSGAQHFGDGTRLSIL.

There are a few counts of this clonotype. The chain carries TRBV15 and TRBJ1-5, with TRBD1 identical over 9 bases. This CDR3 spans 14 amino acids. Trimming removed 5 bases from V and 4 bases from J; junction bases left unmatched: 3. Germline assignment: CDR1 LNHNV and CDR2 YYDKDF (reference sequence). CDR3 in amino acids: CATSSDRGNQPQHF. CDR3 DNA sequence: TGTGCCACCAGCTCGGACAGGGGAAATCAGCCCCAGCATTTT. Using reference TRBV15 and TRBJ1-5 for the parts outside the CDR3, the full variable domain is DAMVIQNPRYQVTQFGKPVTLSCSQTLNHNVMYWYQQKSSQAPKLLFHYYDKDFNNEADTPDNFQSRRPNTSFCFLDIRSPGLGDTAMYLCATSSDRGNQPQHFGDGTRLSIL.